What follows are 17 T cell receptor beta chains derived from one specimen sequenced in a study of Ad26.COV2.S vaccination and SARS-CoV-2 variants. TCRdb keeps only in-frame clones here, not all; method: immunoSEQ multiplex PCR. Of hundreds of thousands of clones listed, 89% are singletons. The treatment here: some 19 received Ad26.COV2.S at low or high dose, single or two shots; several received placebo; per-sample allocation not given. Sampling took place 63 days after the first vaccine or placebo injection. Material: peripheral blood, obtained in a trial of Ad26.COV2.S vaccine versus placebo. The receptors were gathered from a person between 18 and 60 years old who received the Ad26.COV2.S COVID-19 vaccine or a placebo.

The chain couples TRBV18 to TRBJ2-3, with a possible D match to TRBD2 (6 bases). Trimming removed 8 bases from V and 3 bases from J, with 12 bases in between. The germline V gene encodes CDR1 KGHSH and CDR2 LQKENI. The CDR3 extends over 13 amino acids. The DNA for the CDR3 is TGTGCCAGCCAGCTCGCGGGGACAGATACGCAGTATTTT. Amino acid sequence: CASQLAGTDTQYF.

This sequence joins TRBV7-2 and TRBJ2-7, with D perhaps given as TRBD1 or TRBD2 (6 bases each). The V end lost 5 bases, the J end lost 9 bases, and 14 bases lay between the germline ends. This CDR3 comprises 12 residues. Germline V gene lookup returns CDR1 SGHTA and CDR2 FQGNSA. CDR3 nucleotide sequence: TGTGCCAGCAGCCTCCCCAGGGGACTGCAGTACTTC. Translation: CASSLPRGLQYF.

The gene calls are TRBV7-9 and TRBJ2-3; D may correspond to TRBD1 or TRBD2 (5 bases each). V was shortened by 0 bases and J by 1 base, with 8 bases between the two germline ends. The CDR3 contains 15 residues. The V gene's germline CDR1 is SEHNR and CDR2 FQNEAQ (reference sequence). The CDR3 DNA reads TGTGCCAGCAGCTTAGCCGGGGCCCGCACAGATACGCAGTATTTT. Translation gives CASSLAGARTDTQYF.

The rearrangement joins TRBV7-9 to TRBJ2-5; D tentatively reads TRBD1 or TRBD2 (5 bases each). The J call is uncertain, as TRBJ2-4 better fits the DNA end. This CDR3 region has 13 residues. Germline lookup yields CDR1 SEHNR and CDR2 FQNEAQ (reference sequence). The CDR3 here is CASSPRLGDIQYF. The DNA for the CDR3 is TGTGCCAGCAGCCCCCGTTTGGGGGACATTCAGTACTTC.

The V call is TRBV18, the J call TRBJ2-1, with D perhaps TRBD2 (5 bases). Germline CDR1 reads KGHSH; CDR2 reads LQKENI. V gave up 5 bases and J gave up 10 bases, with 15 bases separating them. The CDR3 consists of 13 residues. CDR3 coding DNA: TGTGCCAGCTCAACGCCCGGGGTTGGGGAGCAGTTCTTC. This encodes CASSTPGVGEQFF.

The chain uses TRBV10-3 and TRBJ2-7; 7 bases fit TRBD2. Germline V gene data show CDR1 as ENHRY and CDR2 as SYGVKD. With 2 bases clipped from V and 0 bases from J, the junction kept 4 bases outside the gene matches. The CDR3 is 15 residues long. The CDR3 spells CAISEGTSDSYEQYF. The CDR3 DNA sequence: TGTGCCATCAGTGAGGGAACTAGCGACTCCTACGAGCAGTACTTC.

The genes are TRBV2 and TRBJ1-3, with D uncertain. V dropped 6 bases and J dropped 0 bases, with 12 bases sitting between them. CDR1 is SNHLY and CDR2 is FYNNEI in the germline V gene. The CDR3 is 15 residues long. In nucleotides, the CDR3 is TGTGCCAGCAGATTTGACCCGAGCTCTGGAAACACCATATATTTT. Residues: CASRFDPSSGNTIYF.

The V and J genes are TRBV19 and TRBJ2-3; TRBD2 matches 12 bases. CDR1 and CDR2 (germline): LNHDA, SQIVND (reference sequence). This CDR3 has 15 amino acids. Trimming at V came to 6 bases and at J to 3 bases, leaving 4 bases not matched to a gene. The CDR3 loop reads CASRIGTSGTDTQYF. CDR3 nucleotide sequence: TGTGCCAGTAGGATCGGGACTAGCGGGACAGATACGCAGTATTTT. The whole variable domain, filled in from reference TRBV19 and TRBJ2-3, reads DGGITQSPKYLFRKEGQNVTLSCEQNLNHDAMYWYRQDPGQGLRLIYYSQIVNDFQKGDIAEGYSVSREKKESFPLTVTSAQKNPTAFYLCASRIGTSGTDTQYFGPGTRLTVL.

CDR3 in amino acids: CASSVEGSGLNTEAFF. CDR3 coding DNA: TGTGCCAGCAGCGTAGAAGGGTCAGGGTTGAACACTGAAGCTTTCTTT. This rearrangement joins TRBV9 to TRBJ1-1; D is possibly TRBD1 (5 bases). Per the germline V gene, CDR1 is SGDLS and CDR2 is YYNGEE. Trimming removed 0 bases at V and 0 bases at J, with 12 bases between. This CDR3 has 16 residues. The full variable domain, completed using reference TRBV9 and TRBJ1-1, is DSGVTQTPKHLITATGQRVTLRCSPRSGDLSVYWYQQSLDQGLQFLIQYYNGEERAKGNILERFSAQQFPDLHSELNLSSLELGDSALYFCASSVEGSGLNTEAFFGQGTRLTVV.

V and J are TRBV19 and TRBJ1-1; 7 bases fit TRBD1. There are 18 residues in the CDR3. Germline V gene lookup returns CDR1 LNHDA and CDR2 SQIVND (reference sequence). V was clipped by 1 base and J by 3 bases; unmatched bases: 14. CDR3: CASSIGRDRPWGDTEAFF. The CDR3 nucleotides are TGTGCCAGTAGTATAGGAAGGGACAGACCCTGGGGCGACACTGAAGCTTTCTTT.

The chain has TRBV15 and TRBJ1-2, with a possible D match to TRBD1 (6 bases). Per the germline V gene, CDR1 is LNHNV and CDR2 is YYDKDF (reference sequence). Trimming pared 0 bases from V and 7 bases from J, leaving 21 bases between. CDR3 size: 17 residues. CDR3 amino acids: CATSRDGVGGVGTGYTF. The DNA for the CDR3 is TGTGCCACCAGCAGAGATGGGGTGGGGGGCGTCGGTACTGGCTACACCTTC.

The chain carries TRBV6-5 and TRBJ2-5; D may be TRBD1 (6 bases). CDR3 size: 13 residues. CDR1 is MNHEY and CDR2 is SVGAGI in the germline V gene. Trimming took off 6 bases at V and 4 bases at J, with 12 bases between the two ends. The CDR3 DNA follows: TGTGCCAGCAGCCAACAGGGTCGAGAGACCCAGTACTTC. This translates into CASSQQGRETQYF.

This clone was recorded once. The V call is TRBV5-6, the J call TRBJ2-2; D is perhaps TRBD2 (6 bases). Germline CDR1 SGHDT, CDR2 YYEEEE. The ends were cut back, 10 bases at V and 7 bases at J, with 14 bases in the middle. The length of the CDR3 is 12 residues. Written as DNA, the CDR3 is TGTGCCGCCGGAGGGGCAGGCGGGGAGCTGTTTTTT. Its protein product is CAAGGAGGELFF. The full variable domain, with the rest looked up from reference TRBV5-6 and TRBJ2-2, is DAGVTQSPTHLIKTRGQQVTLRCSPKSGHDTVSWYQQALGQGPQFIFQYYEEEERQRGNFPDRFSGHQFPNYSSELNVNALLLGDSALYLCAAGGAGGELFFGEGSRLTVL.

The CDR3 region is CASSRDGGSSPLHF. In DNA form, the CDR3 reads TGTGCCAGCAGCCGGGACGGCGGGAGTTCACCCCTCCACTTT. The V gene is TRBV2, the J gene TRBJ1-6; D perhaps matches TRBD1 (5 bases). Trimming stripped 6 bases from V and 9 bases from J, with 15 bases between. The CDR3 spans 14 residues. Germline values: CDR1 SNHLY, CDR2 FYNNEI.

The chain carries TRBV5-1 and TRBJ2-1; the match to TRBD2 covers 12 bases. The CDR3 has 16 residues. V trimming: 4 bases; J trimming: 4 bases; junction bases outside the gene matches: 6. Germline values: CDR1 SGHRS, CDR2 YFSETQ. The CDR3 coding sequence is TGCGCCAGCAGCCCGGGACTAGCGGGCTTATACAATGAGCAGTTCTTC. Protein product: CASSPGLAGLYNEQFF.

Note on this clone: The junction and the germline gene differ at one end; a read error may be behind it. Here the CDR3 DNA reads TGTGCCAGCACTGAATTGCGCGAGCAGTACTTC. It codes for CASTELREQYF. This chain connects TRBV6-1 to TRBJ2-7; D call uncertain. The CDR3 has 11 residues. The germline gives CDR1 MNHNS, CDR2 SASEGT.

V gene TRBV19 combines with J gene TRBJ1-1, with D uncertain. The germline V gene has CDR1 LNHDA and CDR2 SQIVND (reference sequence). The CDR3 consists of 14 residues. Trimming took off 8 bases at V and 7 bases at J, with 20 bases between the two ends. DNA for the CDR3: TGTGCCAGTGCCTCCCCGGGCCTTCGGGTTGAAGCTTTCTTT. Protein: CASASPGLRVEAFF.